The clone carrying this TCR beta chain was detected a few times. The antigen remains undetermined. This entry is derived from a study of beta chain features in type 1 diabetes. TCRB transcripts that were expressed got sequenced, as all of the isolated RNA had been reverse transcribed. About 3.57 million reads were obtained on average from naive, central memory and regulatory T cell samples. Produced via immunoSEQ multiplex PCR; TCRdb's table is partial and in-frame only. The data show some 350,000 clones, about 13% seen once. Overall study results and limits: TCRB rearrangement may or may not be influenced by HLA type; here this remained unresolved. Shorter TCRB CDR3s, moderately but significantly so, were found in Type 1 diabetes patients in all four CD4+ subsets.

Sequencing input: naive CD4+ T cells from blood. The TCR was taken from a young woman with type 1 diabetes.

The CDR3 DNA is TGTGCCAGCAGCGTAAGACTAGGGGATACGCAGTATTTT. Encoded protein: CASSVRLGDTQYF. The chain carries TRBV9 and TRBJ2-3; D may be TRBD2 (6 bases). V gave up 1 base and J gave up 6 bases, with 9 bases separating them. The CDR3 contains 13 residues. CDR1 and CDR2 (germline): SGDLS, YYNGEE.